The rows below give T cell receptor beta chains drawn from one sample of a study of T-cell memory formation after mild COVID-19. TCRdb ran MiXCR on the 5' RACE reads and lists one entry per CDR3 protein. The table has roughly 190,000 distinct CDR3 sequences, around 25% seen once. What was sequenced was PBMCs or a T cell subset sorted from them (not recorded which). The origin of the receptors is an adult woman who had mild COVID-19 (a few samples of this study predate the infection). Cell type and time point are not known. Both conserved end residues are part of each CDR3. Part of the rows lack a size; the others show once, few, many or a class for expanded clones.

V gene	J gene	clone size	CDR3 protein
TRBV20-1	TRBJ2-1	once	CSARDGREASVIWSYNEQFF
TRBV5-1	TRBJ1-1	NA	CASSRVGGLRNTEAFF
TRBV29-1	TRBJ2-7	NA	CSVAPDNYEQYF
TRBV9	TRBJ2-7	few	CASSVGTGVPTGYEQYF
TRBV7-9	TRBJ2-3	many	CASSFPSNTDTQYF
TRBV3-1	TRBJ2-3	few	CASSHAGESTDTQYF
TRBV4-1	TRBJ2-1	few	CASSQDAYRGGPYNEQFF
TRBV5-1	TRBJ2-7	NA	CASSLASTGDSYEQYF
TRBV5-1	TRBJ2-3	NA	CASSLEGTGSTQYF
TRBV2	TRBJ1-5	NA	CASSDRGLGFLSNQPQHF
TRBV7-6	TRBJ2-1	NA	CASSLKRGRFNEQFF
TRBV14	TRBJ2-7	few	CASSQVYLYEQYF
TRBV7-2	TRBJ2-1	NA	CASSFVGGGAYNEQFF
TRBV12-3/TRBV12-4	TRBJ1-3	few	CASSENSGNTIYF
TRBV5-1	TRBJ1-1	few	CASSLVGEFAMNTEAFF
TRBV12-3/TRBV12-4	TRBJ2-6	NA	CASTLTESGANVLTF
TRBV27	TRBJ2-2	NA	CASSLAGAVTGELFF
TRBV5-1	TRBJ2-1	NA	CASSQASGGSDEQFF